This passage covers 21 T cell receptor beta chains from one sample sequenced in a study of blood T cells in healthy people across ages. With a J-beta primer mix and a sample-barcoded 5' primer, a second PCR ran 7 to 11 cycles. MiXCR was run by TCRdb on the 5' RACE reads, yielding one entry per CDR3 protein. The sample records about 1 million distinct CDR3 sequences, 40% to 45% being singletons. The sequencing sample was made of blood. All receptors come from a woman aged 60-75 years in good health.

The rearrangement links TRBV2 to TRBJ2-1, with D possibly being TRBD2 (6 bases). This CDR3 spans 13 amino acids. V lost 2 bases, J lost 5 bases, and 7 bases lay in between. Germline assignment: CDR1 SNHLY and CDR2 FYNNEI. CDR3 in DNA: TGTGCCAGCAGTGAATGGGAGGACAATGAGCAGTTCTTC. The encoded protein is CASSEWEDNEQFF.

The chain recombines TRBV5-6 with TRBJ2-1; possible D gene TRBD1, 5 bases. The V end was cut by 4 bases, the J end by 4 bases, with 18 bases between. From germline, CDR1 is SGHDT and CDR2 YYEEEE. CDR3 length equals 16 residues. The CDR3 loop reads CASSPRLGANYNEQFF. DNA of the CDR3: TGTGCCAGCAGCCCCCGGTTAGGGGCTAATTACAATGAGCAGTTCTTC.

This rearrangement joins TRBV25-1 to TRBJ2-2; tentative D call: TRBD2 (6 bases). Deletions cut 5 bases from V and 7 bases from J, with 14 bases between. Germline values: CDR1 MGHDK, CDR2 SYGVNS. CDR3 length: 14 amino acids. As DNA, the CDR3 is TGTGCCAGCAGTAACCCGACTAGTAGCGGGGAGCTGTTTTTT. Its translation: CASSNPTSSGELFF.

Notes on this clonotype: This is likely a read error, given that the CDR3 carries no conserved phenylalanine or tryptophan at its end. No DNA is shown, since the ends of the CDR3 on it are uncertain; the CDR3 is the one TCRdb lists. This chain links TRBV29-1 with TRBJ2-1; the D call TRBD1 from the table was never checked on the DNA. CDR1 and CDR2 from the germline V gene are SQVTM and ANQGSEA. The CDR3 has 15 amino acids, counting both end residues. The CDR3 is CSVEEQGAGGYTFGS.

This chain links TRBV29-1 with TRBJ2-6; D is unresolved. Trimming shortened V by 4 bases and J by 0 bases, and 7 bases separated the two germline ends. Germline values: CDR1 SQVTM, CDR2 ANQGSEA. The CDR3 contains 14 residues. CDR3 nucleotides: TGCAGCGTTGCTGGGTCCTCTGGGGCCAACGTCCTGACTTTC. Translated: CSVAGSSGANVLTF.

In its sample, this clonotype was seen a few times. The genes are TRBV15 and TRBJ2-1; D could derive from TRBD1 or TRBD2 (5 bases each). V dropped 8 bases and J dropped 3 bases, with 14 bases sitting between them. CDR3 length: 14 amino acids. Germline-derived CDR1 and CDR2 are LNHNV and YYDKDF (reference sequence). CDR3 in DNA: TGTGCCACCGGAGCCAGAGGGGACTACAATGAGCAGTTCTTC. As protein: CATGARGDYNEQFF.

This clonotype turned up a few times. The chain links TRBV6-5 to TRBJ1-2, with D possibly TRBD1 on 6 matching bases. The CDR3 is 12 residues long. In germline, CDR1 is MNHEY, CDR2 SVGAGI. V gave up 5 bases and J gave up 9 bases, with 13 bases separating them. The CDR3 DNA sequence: TGTGCCAGCAGTACGACAGGTTGTAGCTACACCTTC. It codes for CASSTTGCSYTF.

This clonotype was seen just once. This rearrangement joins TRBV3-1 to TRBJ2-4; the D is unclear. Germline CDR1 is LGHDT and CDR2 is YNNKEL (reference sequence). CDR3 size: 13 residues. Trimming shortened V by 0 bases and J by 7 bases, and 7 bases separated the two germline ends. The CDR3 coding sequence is TGTGCCAGCAGCCAAGATCCCCCCAACATTCAGTACTTC. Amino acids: CASSQDPPNIQYF.

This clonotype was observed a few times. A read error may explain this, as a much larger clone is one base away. Here the CDR3 DNA reads TGCGCCAGCAGCTTAGTAGCGGGGACACCCAATGAGCAGTACTTC. The encoded protein is CASSLVAGTPNEQYF. The genes are TRBV5-1 and TRBJ2-1, with 8 nucleotides matching TRBD2. Gene TRBJ2-7 matches the end of the DNA better, so the J call may be wrong. Germline V gene lookup returns CDR1 SGHRS and CDR2 YFSETQ. This CDR3 comprises 15 residues.

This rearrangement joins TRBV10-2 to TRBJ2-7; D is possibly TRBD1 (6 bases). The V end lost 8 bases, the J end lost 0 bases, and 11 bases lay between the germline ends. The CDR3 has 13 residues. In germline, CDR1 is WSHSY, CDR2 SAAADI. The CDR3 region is CASLGQSSYEQYF. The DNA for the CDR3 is TGCGCCAGCCTCGGACAGAGCTCCTACGAGCAGTACTTC.

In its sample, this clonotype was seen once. CDR3 residues: CASSWGDLWEQFF. CDR3 bases: TGCGCCAGCAGCTGGGGGGACTTATGGGAGCAGTTCTTC. J is TRBJ2-1 and V is TRBV5-1; D might be TRBD2 (6 bases). The germline V and J ends were trimmed by 3 bases and 10 bases, with 14 bases remaining between them. CDR3 length equals 13 residues. Germline V CDR1 and CDR2: SGHRS, YFSETQ.

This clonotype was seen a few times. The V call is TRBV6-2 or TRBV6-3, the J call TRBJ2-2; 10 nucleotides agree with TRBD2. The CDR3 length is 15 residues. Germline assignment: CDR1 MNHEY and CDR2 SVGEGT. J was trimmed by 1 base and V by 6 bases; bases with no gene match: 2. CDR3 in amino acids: CASRPSGRNTGELFF. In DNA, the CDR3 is TGTGCCAGCAGGCCTAGCGGGAGGAACACCGGGGAGCTGTTTTTT.

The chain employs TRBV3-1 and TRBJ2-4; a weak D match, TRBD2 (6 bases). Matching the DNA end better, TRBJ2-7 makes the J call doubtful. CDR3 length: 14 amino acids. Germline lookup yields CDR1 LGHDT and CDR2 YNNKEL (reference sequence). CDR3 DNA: TGTGCCAGCAGCCAAGGGCTGGGGGGTAGCGAGCAGTACTTC. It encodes CASSQGLGGSEQYF.

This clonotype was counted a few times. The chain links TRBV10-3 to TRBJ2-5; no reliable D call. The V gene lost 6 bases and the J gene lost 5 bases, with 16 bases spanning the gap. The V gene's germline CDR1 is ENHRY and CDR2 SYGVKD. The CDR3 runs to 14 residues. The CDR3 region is CAIRGAEARETQYF. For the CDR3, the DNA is TGTGCCATCAGGGGTGCTGAGGCGCGTGAGACCCAGTACTTC.

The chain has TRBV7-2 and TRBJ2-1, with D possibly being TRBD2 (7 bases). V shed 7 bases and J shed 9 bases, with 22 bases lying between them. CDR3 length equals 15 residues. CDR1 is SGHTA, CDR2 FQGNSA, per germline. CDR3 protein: CASNPLGRGAGEQFF. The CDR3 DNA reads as TGTGCCAGCAATCCTTTAGGGAGGGGGGCGGGTGAGCAGTTCTTC.

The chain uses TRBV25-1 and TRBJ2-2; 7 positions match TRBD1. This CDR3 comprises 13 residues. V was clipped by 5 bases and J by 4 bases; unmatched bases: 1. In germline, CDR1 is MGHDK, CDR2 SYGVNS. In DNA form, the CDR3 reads TGTGCCAGCAGTAACAGGGGCACCGGGGAGCTGTTTTTT. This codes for CASSNRGTGELFF.

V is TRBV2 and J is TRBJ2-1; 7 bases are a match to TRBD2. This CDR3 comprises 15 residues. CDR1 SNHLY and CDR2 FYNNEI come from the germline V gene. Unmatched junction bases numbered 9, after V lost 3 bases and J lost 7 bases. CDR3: CASSDSLAAWNEQFF. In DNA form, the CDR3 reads TGTGCCAGCAGTGATTCGCTAGCGGCGTGGAATGAGCAGTTCTTC. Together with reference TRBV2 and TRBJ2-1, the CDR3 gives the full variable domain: EPEVTQTPSHQVTQMGQEVILRCVPISNHLYFYWYRQILGQKVEFLVSFYNNEISEKSEIFDDQFSVERPDGSNFTLKIRSTKLEDSAMYFCASSDSLAAWNEQFFGPGTRLTVL.

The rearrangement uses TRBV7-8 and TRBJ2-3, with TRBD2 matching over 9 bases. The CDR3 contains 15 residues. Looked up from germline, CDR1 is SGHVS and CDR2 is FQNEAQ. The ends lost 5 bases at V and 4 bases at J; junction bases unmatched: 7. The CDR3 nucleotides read TGTGCCAGCAGCCCAGCGGGAGGTAGGGCAGATACGCAGTATTTT. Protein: CASSPAGGRADTQYF. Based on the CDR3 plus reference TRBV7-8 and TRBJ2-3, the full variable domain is GAGVSQSPRYKVAKRGQDVALRCDPISGHVSLFWYQQALGQGPEFLTYFQNEAQLDKSGLPSDRFFAERPEGSVSTLKIQRTQQEDSAVYLCASSPAGGRADTQYFGPGTRLTVL.

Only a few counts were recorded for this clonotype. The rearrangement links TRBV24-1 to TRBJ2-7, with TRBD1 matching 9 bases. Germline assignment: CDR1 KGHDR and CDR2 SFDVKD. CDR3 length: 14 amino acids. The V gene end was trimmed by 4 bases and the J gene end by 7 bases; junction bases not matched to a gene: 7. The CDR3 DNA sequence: TGTGCCACCAGTGAATCCGGGACAGGGACAGAGCAGTACTTC. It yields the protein CATSESGTGTEQYF.

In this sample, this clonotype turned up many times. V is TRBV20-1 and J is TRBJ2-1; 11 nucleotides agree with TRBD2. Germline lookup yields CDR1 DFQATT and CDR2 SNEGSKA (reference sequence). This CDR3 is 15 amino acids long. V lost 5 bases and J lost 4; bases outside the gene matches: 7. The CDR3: CSALGLAERYNEQFF. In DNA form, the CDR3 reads TGCAGTGCTCTGGGACTAGCGGAGCGATACAATGAGCAGTTCTTC.

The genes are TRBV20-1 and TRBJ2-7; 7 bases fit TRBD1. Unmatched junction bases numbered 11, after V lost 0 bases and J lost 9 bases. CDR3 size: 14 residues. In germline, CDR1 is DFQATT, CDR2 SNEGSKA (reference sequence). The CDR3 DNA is TGCAGTGCTAGAGAAGGGGGCCCCCTGGGTGGGCAGTACTTC. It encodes CSAREGGPLGGQYF.